Following are 30 T cell receptor beta chains from one sample sequenced in a study of blood T cell repertoires in COVID-19. Using immunoSEQ multiplex PCR, the repertoire was profiled, and TCRdb retains in-frame clones only, with some absent. The sample includes 250,000 to 300,000 clones, around 88% seen only once; the top ten take over 10%. Specimen: peripheral blood. The receptors shown here come from a woman in her 70s with COVID-19, enrolled during active disease.

The chain combines TRBV12-5 with TRBJ1-1, with no clear D. The CDR3 is made up of 13 amino acids. The germline gives CDR1 LGHNT, CDR2 FRNRAP. The V end lost 2 bases, the J end lost 0 bases, and 4 bases lay between the germline ends. As DNA, the CDR3 is TGTGCTAGTGGTTTGAGCCTGAACACTGAAGCTTTCTTT. It encodes CASGLSLNTEAFF.

The gene calls are TRBV6-4 and TRBJ1-2; weak D call: TRBD1 (5 bases). V dropped 2 bases and J dropped 8 bases, with 21 bases sitting between them. CDR3 length: 16 amino acids. The germline CDR1 and CDR2 sequences are MRHNA and SNTAGT. CDR3 DNA: TGTGCCAGCAGTGACGCATACGGGGGATTATATTCGGGCTACACCTTC. Its protein product is CASSDAYGGLYSGYTF.

The CDR3 coding sequence is TGTGCCAGCAGCCTATACCAGGGGTATGAGCAGTTCTTC. Residues: CASSLYQGYEQFF. The V call is TRBV7-9, the J call TRBJ2-1; possibly TRBD1 for D (6 bases). The length of the CDR3 is 13 residues. Deletions cut 5 bases from V and 8 bases from J, with 13 bases between. Germline V gene sequence: CDR1 SEHNR, CDR2 FQNEAQ (reference sequence).

The gene calls are TRBV5-1 and TRBJ1-1; no reliable D call. This CDR3 comprises 15 residues. V was pared by 4 bases and J by 5 bases, with 18 bases between. Germline V CDR1 and CDR2: SGHRS, YFSETQ. The CDR3 is CASSVRWGAGTEAFF. The DNA of the CDR3 is TGCGCCAGCAGCGTCCGATGGGGAGCTGGGACTGAAGCTTTCTTT.

This clone came up once. DNA of the CDR3: TGTGCCAGCAGCCCACCCCCAGACTTTAACTATGGCTACACCTTC. It translates to CASSPPPDFNYGYTF. V gene TRBV7-2 combines with J gene TRBJ1-2; D gene uncertain. Trimming took 5 bases from V and 1 from J, leaving 14 bases between them. This CDR3 has 15 amino acids. Germline V gene sequence: CDR1 SGHTA, CDR2 FQGNSA.

The chain couples TRBV27 to TRBJ1-2, with a weak D call TRBD1 (6 bases). Germline V gene lookup returns CDR1 MNHEY and CDR2 SMNVEV (reference sequence). The CDR3 covers 15 residues. Deletions cut 5 bases from V and 6 bases from J, with 19 bases between. CDR3 nucleotides: TGTGCCAGCAGTCAAGGGGGGGGCGTGGAGGATGGCTACACCTTC. This translates into CASSQGGGVEDGYTF.

This chain connects TRBV28 to TRBJ1-5, with 11 bases matching TRBD1. V lost 7 bases, J lost 7 bases, and 12 bases stayed unmatched. Germline CDR1 and CDR2: MDHEN and SYDVKM. The CDR3 covers 16 residues. The CDR3 DNA is TGTGCCAGCACTCCCGGCTGGGACAGGGGGTCGCAGCCCCAGCATTTT. It yields the protein CASTPGWDRGSQPQHF.

V gene TRBV28 combines with J gene TRBJ1-5, with no clear D. Germline CDR1 is MDHEN and CDR2 is SYDVKM. The ends were cut back, 6 bases at V and 6 bases at J, with 9 bases in the middle. The CDR3 contains 12 residues. The CDR3 nucleotides are TGTGCCAGCAGCCCCAGGTTTCAGCCCCAGCATTTT. Protein sequence: CASSPRFQPQHF.

This clone was detected only a few times. This rearrangement joins TRBV24-1 to TRBJ1-2; 7 nucleotides match TRBD1. CDR1 KGHDR and CDR2 SFDVKD come from the germline V gene. V lost 3 bases and J lost 5; bases outside the gene matches: 8. CDR3 size: 15 residues. In DNA form, the CDR3 reads TGTGCCACCAGTGATCGGACAGGTTATTCGTATGGCTACACCTTC. Translation: CATSDRTGYSYGYTF.

The genes are TRBV5-8 and TRBJ1-5; no clear D. Trimming left V 4 bases short and J 3 bases short, with 17 bases between. Germline V lookup: CDR1 SGHTS, CDR2 YDEGEE. The CDR3 loop spans 16 amino acids. The CDR3 region is CASSLRLVLPNQPQHF. The CDR3 region has the DNA TGTGCCAGCAGCCTACGACTTGTACTCCCCAATCAGCCCCAGCATTTT.

V and J are TRBV12-3 or TRBV12-4 and TRBJ2-3; 7 positions match TRBD1. This CDR3 has 11 residues. The CDR3 sequence: CRQGGTDTQYF. Written as DNA, the CDR3 is TGTCGTCAGGGGGGCACAGATACGCAGTATTTT.

Only one count was recorded for this clone. The chain joins TRBV29-1 to TRBJ1-3, with D unclear. V lost 4 bases, J lost 4 bases, and 17 bases lay in between. The CDR3 consists of 15 residues. The germline V gene has CDR1 SQVTM and CDR2 ANQGSEA. The CDR3 DNA reads as TGCAGCGTTGGGGCGGGAAAGGGTGAAGGAAACACCATATATTTT. Encoded protein: CSVGAGKGEGNTIYF.

This clone was seen a single time. The gene calls are TRBV7-2 and TRBJ2-3; D might be TRBD1 (7 bases). The V gene lost 6 bases and the J gene lost 3 bases, with 22 bases spanning the gap. This CDR3 comprises 17 residues. Per the germline V gene, CDR1 is SGHTA and CDR2 is FQGNSA. This chain's CDR3 is CASREASGPGGTDTQYF. The CDR3 DNA is TGTGCCAGCAGAGAGGCCAGCGGCCCAGGGGGGACAGATACGCAGTATTTT.

This chain joins TRBV11-2 and TRBJ1-2, with TRBD1 matching 9 bases. The CDR3 length is 13 residues. Germline CDR1 SGHAT, CDR2 FQNNGV. The V and J ends lost 4 bases and 6 bases, in that order; junction bases with no gene match: 3. The chain's CDR3 is CASSSDRGNGYTF. The CDR3 region has the DNA TGTGCCAGCAGCTCCGACAGGGGGAATGGCTACACCTTC. The complete variable domain, with remaining parts taken from reference TRBV11-2 and TRBJ1-2, reads EAGVAQSPRYKIIEKRQSVAFWCNPISGHATLYWYQQILGQGPKLLIQFQNNGVVDDSQLPKDRFSAERLKGVDSTLKIQPAKLEDSAVYLCASSSDRGNGYTFGSGTRLTVV.

J is TRBJ2-7 and V is TRBV30; 14 bases agree with TRBD2. The CDR3 totals 19 residues. The germline V gene encodes CDR1 GTSNPN and CDR2 SVGIG (reference sequence). The trim removed 1 base at V and 0 bases at J, leaving 11 bases unmatched. CDR3 DNA: TGTGCCTGGAGTGGGCTAATGGGACTAGCGGGGGCGTCCTCCTACGAGCAGTACTTC. It encodes CAWSGLMGLAGASSYEQYF. Combining the CDR3 with reference TRBV30 and TRBJ2-7 gives the whole variable domain SQTIHQWPATLVQPVGSPLSLECTVEGTSNPNLYWYRQAAGRGLQLLFYSVGIGQISSEVPQNLSASRPQDRQFILSSKKLLLSDSGFYLCAWSGLMGLAGASSYEQYFGPGTRLTVT.

The rearrangement uses TRBV7-9 and TRBJ2-6; 10 bases fit TRBD1. The CDR3 is 16 residues long. V was clipped by 5 bases and J by 2 bases; unmatched bases: 3. Looked up from germline, CDR1 is SEHNR and CDR2 is FQNEAQ (reference sequence). In DNA, the CDR3 is TGTGCCAGCAGCACGGACAGGGGGACTGGGGCCAACGTCCTGACTTTC. This sequence encodes CASSTDRGTGANVLTF.

Here the CDR3 DNA reads TGTGCCAGCAGCTTAGCCGGGGTCGCTCTAGCCAAAAACATTCAGTACTTC. It codes for CASSLAGVALAKNIQYF. This chain connects TRBV13 to TRBJ2-4; possibly TRBD2 for D (5 bases). The CDR3 sequence is 17 residues long. With 1 base removed from V and 0 bases from J, the gap between germline ends came to 13 bases. Looked up from germline, CDR1 is PRHDT and CDR2 is FYEKMQ (reference sequence).

The chain links TRBV29-1 to TRBJ2-3; the match to TRBD2 covers 9 bases. Germline V gene sequence: CDR1 SQVTM, CDR2 ANQGSEA. Unmatched junction bases numbered 5, after V lost 4 bases and J lost 3 bases. The CDR3 loop spans 14 amino acids. CDR3 sequence (DNA): TGCAGCGTTGGGGGGACTAGCCAGACAGATACGCAGTATTTT. Its translation: CSVGGTSQTDTQYF.

V and J are TRBV30 and TRBJ1-3; 9 nucleotides align to TRBD1. The CDR3 has 16 amino acids. Losses at the gene ends were 0 bases for V and 2 bases for J; bases not matched to a gene: 5. The germline V gene has CDR1 GTSNPN and CDR2 SVGIG (reference sequence). The DNA of the CDR3 is TGTGCCTGGAGTGTGGGGGGACAGGGTACTGGAAACACCATATATTTT. Its translation: CAWSVGGQGTGNTIYF.

This clone occurred many times. The J gene is TRBJ2-5, the V gene TRBV5-4, with 12 bases identical to TRBD2. After removal of 4 bases from V and 7 bases from J, the junction contained 11 bases not matched to a gene. Germline V gene lookup returns CDR1 SGHNT and CDR2 YYREEE (reference sequence). The CDR3 spans 16 residues. CDR3 amino acids: CASSAGLAGPQGTQYF. The CDR3 coding sequence is TGTGCCAGCAGCGCCGGACTAGCGGGGCCCCAGGGGACCCAGTACTTC.

In this sample, this clone turned up a few times. The chain recombines TRBV7-8 with TRBJ2-1; D is ambiguous. Germline assignment: CDR1 SGHVS and CDR2 FQNEAQ. The CDR3 sequence is 14 residues long. The V and J ends lost 1 base and 4 bases respectively, with 8 bases between them. CDR3 loop: CASSLDPAYNEQFF. The CDR3, as DNA: TGTGCCAGCAGCTTAGATCCAGCGTACAATGAGCAGTTCTTC.

V usage is TRBV19 and J usage is TRBJ2-7, with no clear D. The CDR3 length is 14 residues. With 9 bases removed from V and 1 base from J, the gap between germline ends came to 16 bases. From germline, CDR1 is LNHDA and CDR2 SQIVND (reference sequence). CDR3 residues: CASSRDTGSYEQYF. CDR3 sequence (DNA): TGTGCCAGCTCTCGCGACACCGGATCCTACGAGCAGTACTTC.

This clone appeared once. The chain carries TRBV5-1 and TRBJ1-3, with D possibly TRBD1 on 5 matching bases. This CDR3 comprises 16 residues. V was cut by 0 bases and J by 4 bases, with 14 bases left in between. CDR1 SGHRS and CDR2 YFSETQ come from the germline V gene. CDR3 sequence: CASSLAGGSEGNTIYF. The CDR3 DNA follows: TGCGCCAGCAGCTTGGCCGGGGGTTCTGAGGGAAACACCATATATTTT.

This chain connects TRBV9 to TRBJ1-3, with D unclear. The CDR3 length is 14 residues. Deletions cut 4 bases from V and 0 bases from J, with 8 bases between. Per germline, CDR1 SGDLS and CDR2 YYNGEE. CDR3 in DNA: TGTGCCAGCAGCTCCCCTAGCTCTGGAAACACCATATATTTT. The encoded protein is CASSSPSSGNTIYF.

This chain links TRBV27 with TRBJ2-1, with D perhaps matching TRBD1 (6 bases). The CDR3 has 14 residues. The V gene's germline CDR1 is MNHEY and CDR2 SMNVEV (reference sequence). Deletions cut 4 bases from V and 1 base from J, with 8 bases between. CDR3 coding DNA: TGTGCCAGCAGTTACAGGGAATCCTACAATGAGCAGTTCTTC. Residues: CASSYRESYNEQFF.

The chain is built from TRBV11-1 and TRBJ2-7; TRBD2 is a possible D gene (6 bases). The germline V and J ends were trimmed by 5 bases and 4 bases, with 12 bases remaining between them. The CDR3 is made up of 13 amino acids. Germline CDR1 reads SGHAT; CDR2 reads FQDESV (reference sequence). CDR3 sequence reads: CASSLGLQYEQYF. The CDR3 region has the DNA TGTGCCAGCAGCCTGGGACTCCAATACGAGCAGTACTTC.

The chain's CDR3 is CASSSGTSGDEQYF. For the CDR3, the DNA is TGCGCCAGCAGCTCCGGGACTAGCGGGGACGAGCAGTACTTC. The chain uses TRBV5-1 and TRBJ2-7; 13 nucleotides align to TRBD2. Per germline, CDR1 SGHRS and CDR2 YFSETQ. Germline trimming cut 3 bases from V and 5 bases from J; bases unmatched to any gene: 2. The CDR3 sequence is 14 residues long.

The chain links TRBV7-3 to TRBJ2-5; TRBD2 aligns across 12 bases. The CDR3 sequence is 15 residues long. Germline assignment: CDR1 SGHTA and CDR2 FQGTGA. The junction had 7 bases not matched to a gene; V was cut back by 6 bases and J by 5 bases. The CDR3 DNA reads as TGTGCCAGCAGTCCTAGCGGGGGGGCCCGGGAGACCCAGTACTTC. Amino acids: CASSPSGGARETQYF.

The sample holds a few counts of this clone. The chain carries TRBV18 and TRBJ1-2, with 8 bases fitting TRBD1. V lost 2 bases to trimming and J lost 8 bases; unmatched junction nucleotides: 16. The CDR3 extends over 17 amino acids. Germline V gene data show CDR1 as KGHSH and CDR2 as LQKENI. The CDR3 sequence: CASSPFTPDRAGEGYTF. The DNA of the CDR3 is TGTGCCAGCTCACCATTCACCCCGGACAGGGCAGGAGAGGGCTACACCTTC.

In DNA form, the CDR3 reads TGTGCCAGTAGTATTGCCAGGGGGCCCTACGAGCAGTACTTC. Translated: CASSIARGPYEQYF. J is TRBJ2-7 and V is TRBV19, with 8 bases aligning to TRBD1. With V trimmed by 3 bases and J by 2 bases, 3 bases remained unmatched. Germline assignment: CDR1 LNHDA and CDR2 SQIVND (reference sequence). This CDR3 has 14 residues.